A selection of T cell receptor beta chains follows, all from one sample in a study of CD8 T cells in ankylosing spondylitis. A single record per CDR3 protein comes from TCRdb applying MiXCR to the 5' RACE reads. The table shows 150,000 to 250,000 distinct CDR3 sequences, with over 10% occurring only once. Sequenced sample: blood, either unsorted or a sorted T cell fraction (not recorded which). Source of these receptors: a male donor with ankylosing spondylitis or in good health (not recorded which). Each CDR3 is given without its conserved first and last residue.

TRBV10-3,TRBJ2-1,AIGGIGEQF
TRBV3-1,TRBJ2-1,ASSQEDPRGSYNEQF
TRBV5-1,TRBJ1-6,ASSFSVDRTNSPLH
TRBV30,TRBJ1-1,AWSGRWRDTEAF
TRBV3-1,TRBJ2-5,ASSQPTGGETQY
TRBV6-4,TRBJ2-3,ASSDGSTDTQY
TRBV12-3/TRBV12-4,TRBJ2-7,ASSLPGDEQY
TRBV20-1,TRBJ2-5,SARSLSGLPYWRETQY
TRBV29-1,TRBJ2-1,SARDTNSYNEQF
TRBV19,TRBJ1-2,ATGLGRNGYT
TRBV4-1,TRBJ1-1,ASSQDGQGNTEAF
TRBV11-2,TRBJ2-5,ASSFFGGGGQETQY
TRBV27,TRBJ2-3,ASSLSTSGSTDTQY
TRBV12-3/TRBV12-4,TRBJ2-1,ASSFTNEQF
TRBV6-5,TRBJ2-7,ASKQGRGEQY
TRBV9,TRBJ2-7,ASSGRTGTGEQY
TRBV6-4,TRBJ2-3,ASSDTPGQGSDTQY
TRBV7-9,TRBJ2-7,ASSWGFSYEQY